These 22 T cell receptor beta chains came from one sample sequenced in a study of cytomegalovirus exposure and HLA in healthy donors. PCR was performed using 60 Vbeta and 13 Jbeta primers. Sequenced by immunoSEQ multiplex PCR; TCRdb stores in-frame clones only, minus some. The table lists 85,000 to 100,000 clones, 78% of them singletons. Sequencing input: PBMCs. The receptors originated from a middle-aged woman in good health and CMV-seropositive.

This clone occurred a few times. This chain joins TRBV7-6 and TRBJ1-1; TRBD1 matches at 9 bases. The CDR3 consists of 14 residues. The germline V gene encodes CDR1 SGHVS and CDR2 FNYEAQ. V lost 5 bases and J lost 4; bases outside the gene matches: 5. CDR3 in amino acids: CASSQGTGRTEAFF. The DNA of the CDR3 is TGTGCCAGCAGCCAGGGGACAGGGCGCACTGAAGCTTTCTTT.

The chain recombines TRBV7-9 with TRBJ2-1; 8 nucleotides align to TRBD2. Unmatched junction bases numbered 16, after V lost 5 bases and J lost 7 bases. Germline V gene lookup returns CDR1 SEHNR and CDR2 FQNEAQ (reference sequence). The CDR3 loop spans 17 amino acids. Written as DNA, the CDR3 is TGTGCCAGCAGCCACGGACTAGCTCTCCACGAGGGTAATGAGCAGTTCTTC. Residues: CASSHGLALHEGNEQFF.

The rearrangement links TRBV18 to TRBJ2-7; perhaps TRBD2 as D (6 bases). Germline CDR1 KGHSH, CDR2 LQKENI. The CDR3 length is 15 residues. V lost 2 bases, J lost 2 bases, and 13 bases lay in between. The CDR3 coding sequence is TGTGCCAGCTCACCAGGGGGGACTTCGCCCTACGAGCAGTACTTC. Translation: CASSPGGTSPYEQYF. Full variable domain (missing parts from reference TRBV18 and TRBJ2-7): NAGVMQNPRHLVRRRGQEARLRCSPMKGHSHVYWYRQLPEEGLKFMVYLQKENIIDESGMPKERFSAEFPKEGPSILRIQQVVRGDSAAYFCASSPGGTSPYEQYFGPGTRLTVT.

This chain connects TRBV6-1 to TRBJ2-3; 14 bases map to TRBD2. V dropped 11 bases and J dropped 5; count of bases not matched to a gene: 6. The CDR3 is 14 amino acids. Germline loops: CDR1 MNHNS, CDR2 SASEGT. The chain's CDR3 is CAGGTSGSQDTQYF. CDR3 coding DNA: TGTGCCGGGGGGACTAGCGGGAGTCAAGATACGCAGTATTTT.

The rearrangement joins TRBV6-5 to TRBJ1-2; the match to TRBD1 covers 8 bases. After removal of 0 bases from V and 0 bases from J, the junction contained 0 bases not matched to a gene. The CDR3 is 15 amino acids. Germline V gene lookup returns CDR1 MNHEY and CDR2 SVGAGI. CDR3 in amino acids: CASSYSQGANYGYTF. The CDR3 DNA reads as TGTGCCAGCAGTTACTCACAGGGGGCTAACTATGGCTACACCTTC.

V is TRBV5-1 and J is TRBJ2-5; 8 nucleotides agree with TRBD2. Germline V lookup: CDR1 SGHRS, CDR2 YFSETQ. V trimming: 4 bases; J trimming: 3 bases; junction bases outside the gene matches: 5. The CDR3 contains 14 residues. The CDR3 is CASSKGLAEETQYF. DNA for the CDR3: TGCGCCAGCAGCAAAGGACTAGCTGAAGAGACCCAGTACTTC.

This clone was found a few times. The rearrangement uses TRBV5-1 and TRBJ2-5; unclear D gene. CDR1 SGHRS and CDR2 YFSETQ come from the germline V gene. This CDR3 has 12 amino acids. V was clipped by 6 bases and J by 2 bases, with 8 bases between them. This CDR3 reads CASTNTQETQYF. CDR3 nucleotide sequence: TGCGCCAGCACCAATACTCAAGAGACCCAGTACTTC. Full variable domain (outside the CDR3, taken from reference TRBV5-1 and TRBJ2-5): KAGVTQTPRYLIKTRGQQVTLSCSPISGHRSVSWYQQTPGQGLQFLFEYFSETQRNKGNFPGRFSGRQFSNSRSEMNVSTLELGDSALYLCASTNTQETQYFGPGTRLLVL.

J is TRBJ1-6 and V is TRBV6-6; D may be TRBD1 (5 bases). Trimming removed 5 bases at V and 9 bases at J, with 20 bases between. This CDR3 is built from 16 residues. The V gene's germline CDR1 is MNHNY and CDR2 SVGAGI (reference sequence). CDR3 loop: CASSRGSQGLVSPLHF. In DNA, the CDR3 is TGTGCCAGCAGTCGTGGATCTCAGGGTTTGGTTTCACCCCTCCACTTT.

J is TRBJ1-2 and V is TRBV6-5; 7 bases align to TRBD1. The CDR3 covers 11 residues. Germline assignment: CDR1 MNHEY and CDR2 SVGAGI. The ends lost 5 bases at V and 13 bases at J; junction bases unmatched: 7. CDR3 residues: CASSTQGIVTF. The DNA of the CDR3 is TGTGCCAGCAGTACACAGGGGATTGTCACCTTC.

The chain employs TRBV19 and TRBJ2-1; possible D gene TRBD2, 5 bases. This CDR3 spans 14 amino acids. Germline CDR1 is LNHDA and CDR2 is SQIVND (reference sequence). Trimming took 9 bases from V and 4 from J, leaving 16 bases between them. The DNA of the CDR3 is TGTGCCAGCGGCTGGAGCGGAGTTTACAATGAGCAGTTCTTC. Amino acid sequence: CASGWSGVYNEQFF.

The V and J genes are TRBV7-3 and TRBJ2-1, with 13 bases identical to TRBD2. CDR3 length: 15 amino acids. Germline CDR1 SGHTA, CDR2 FQGTGA. V shed 5 bases and J 8 bases; nucleotides not matched to a gene: 6. The CDR3 DNA is TGTGCCAGCAGCCTCGGACTAGCGGGAGTCCATGAGCAGTTCTTC. Encoded protein: CASSLGLAGVHEQFF.

V gene TRBV5-1 combines with J gene TRBJ2-1; TRBD1 aligns across 8 bases. The junction had 8 bases not matched to a gene; V was cut back by 7 bases and J by 5 bases. This CDR3 has 14 amino acids. The germline V gene has CDR1 SGHRS and CDR2 YFSETQ. The CDR3 spells CASRGSGGNNEQFF. The DNA of the CDR3 is TGCGCCAGCCGGGGGTCAGGGGGCAACAATGAGCAGTTCTTC.

This clone was recorded a few times. The CDR3 spells CASSLLGTAGEQYF. The DNA for the CDR3 is TGTGCCAGCAGTTTACTAGGGACAGCGGGTGAGCAGTACTTC. V usage is TRBV11-2 and J usage is TRBJ2-7; TRBD1 might be the D (7 bases). The germline V gene has CDR1 SGHAT and CDR2 FQNNGV. The CDR3 spans 14 residues. The V and J ends lost 6 bases and 7 bases respectively, with 19 bases between them.

The chain combines TRBV6-6 with TRBJ2-2, with 10 bases aligning to TRBD2. Germline CDR1 reads MNHNY; CDR2 reads SVGAGI (reference sequence). The CDR3 is 16 residues long. V was pared by 6 bases and J by 5 bases, with 9 bases of the junction left unmatched. DNA of the CDR3: TGTGCCAGCAGGCCCCTAGCGGGAGTGGGGACCGGGGAGCTGTTTTTT. The encoded protein is CASRPLAGVGTGELFF.

This sequence joins TRBV7-9 and TRBJ1-1, with D hard to call. V was shortened by 1 base and J by 5 bases, with 11 bases between the two germline ends. The germline gives CDR1 SEHNR, CDR2 FQNEAQ (reference sequence). The CDR3 is made up of 14 amino acids. Here the CDR3 reads CASSLDWGGTEAFF. The CDR3 region has the DNA TGTGCCAGCAGCTTAGACTGGGGAGGTACTGAAGCTTTCTTT.

A few counts support this clone. The chain links TRBV5-1 to TRBJ2-7; 10 bases fit TRBD1. The CDR3 is made up of 18 amino acids. Germline V gene sequence: CDR1 SGHRS, CDR2 YFSETQ. With 0 bases clipped from V and 0 bases from J, the junction kept 9 bases outside the gene matches. In nucleotides, the CDR3 is TGCGCCAGCAGCTTGGCCCCTACCGACAGGGGGCTCTCCTACGAGCAGTACTTC. This sequence encodes CASSLAPTDRGLSYEQYF.

The chain recombines TRBV5-5 with TRBJ1-2, with TRBD1 matching 9 bases. This CDR3 contains 13 residues. From germline, CDR1 is SGHKS and CDR2 YYEKEE (reference sequence). V dropped 0 bases and J dropped 13; count of bases not matched to a gene: 7. The CDR3 region is CASSLDRGQSGTF. The DNA for the CDR3 is TGTGCCAGCAGCTTGGACAGGGGGCAGTCCGGCACCTTC.

The chain employs TRBV21-1 and TRBJ1-1; the listed D gene, TRBD1, was not tested against the DNA. TRBV21-1 corresponds to a pseudogene. The CDR3 totals 18 residues. In DNA, the CDR3 is TGTGCCAGCAGCACCGTCGGGACACCAAAGCCCCCAAACACTGAAGCTTTCTTT. It encodes CASSTVGTPKPPNTEAFF.

The V gene is TRBV5-1, the J gene TRBJ2-5; the match to TRBD1 covers 8 bases. V lost 4 bases to trimming and J lost 5 bases; unmatched junction nucleotides: 4. The V gene's germline CDR1 is SGHRS and CDR2 YFSETQ. The CDR3 covers 13 residues. The CDR3 loop reads CASSPGQAETQYF. DNA of the CDR3: TGCGCCAGCAGCCCGGGACAGGCGGAGACCCAGTACTTC.

CDR3 coding DNA: TGTGCCTGGAGGGGGCAGGGGCCCGACGAGCAGTACTTC. This encodes CAWRGQGPDEQYF. This sequence joins TRBV30 and TRBJ2-5, with D possibly matching TRBD1 (6 bases). Near its end, the DNA agrees better with TRBJ2-7, so the J call may be wrong. Germline V CDR1 and CDR2: GTSNPN, SVGIG (reference sequence). The CDR3 is 13 residues long.

The chain joins TRBV25-1 to TRBJ2-2, with 7 bases aligning to TRBD2. J gave up 2 bases and V 7 bases, and 10 bases lay outside the gene matches. The CDR3 has 16 amino acids. Germline CDR1 is MGHDK and CDR2 is SYGVNS. The CDR3 here is CASTPTGGGNTGELFF. The CDR3, as DNA: TGTGCCAGCACCCCCACGGGCGGGGGTAACACCGGGGAGCTGTTTTTT.

This sequence joins TRBV27 and TRBJ2-1; 14 bases line up with TRBD2. CDR3 length equals 15 residues. The V gene end was trimmed by 5 bases and the J gene end by 9 bases; junction bases not matched to a gene: 6. Germline CDR1 is MNHEY and CDR2 is SMNVEV (reference sequence). CDR3 protein: CASSPGLAGVGEQFF. The DNA of the CDR3 is TGTGCCAGCAGTCCGGGACTAGCGGGAGTAGGTGAGCAGTTCTTC.